The sequence of this T cell receptor beta chain was determined in a study of shared clonotypes between healthy human individuals. Whole-study results and caveats: What naive subsets generally showed was a larger estimated richness than memory subsets showed. For naive CD4 cells, approximately 4.8% of clonotypes were shared across a handful of donors. Against clonotypes common to all four donors, non-shared ones had lower generation probabilities.

With respect to this clone: The antigen is undetermined.

TCRdb keeps only in-frame clones here, not all; method: immunoSEQ multiplex PCR. The data contain over 2 million clones, about nine tenths of them singletons. The sequence was obtained from a young man in good health. Some clones in this sample may be carry-over from other donors' samples. The sample taken for sequencing was naive CD4+ T cells from PBMCs. Subset in this sample: CD45RA+ positively selected.

The DNA for the CDR3 is TGTGCCAGCAGCGTAGAACCGAGGGGTGAGCAGTTCTTC. Protein sequence: CASSVEPRGEQFF. The chain couples TRBV9 to TRBJ2-1; D may be TRBD1 or TRBD2 (5 bases each). Germline V gene lookup returns CDR1 SGDLS and CDR2 YYNGEE. The CDR3 has 13 amino acids. V was shortened by 0 bases and J by 9 bases, with 10 bases between the two germline ends.